The sequence of this T cell receptor beta chain was determined in a study of CD8+CD57+ T cells in acquired aplastic anemia. As for the study in general: The average for DNA from sorted CD4+ and CD8+ cells was about 3.3 ug.

Genomic DNA constituted the template upon which TCR beta VDJ and CDR3 profiling was performed. TCRdb re-called the reads through MiXCR, storing one row per CDR3 protein. The sample has a few hundred thousand distinct CDR3 sequences; approximately 51% are singletons. The V and J ends lost 2 bases and 6 bases respectively, with 8 bases between them. CDR1 is SGHTA and CDR2 is FQGTGA in the germline V gene. The CDR3 totals 12 residues. All patients picked for sequencing had shown, by flow cytometry, an expansion of CD8+CD57+ cells. Patients had not yet gotten any therapy when their blood was taken for sampling. Points on this clonotype: Its antigen is undetermined.

Study outcomes and limitations: Both patients and controls carried the same twenty-nine CD8+ CDR3 sequences.

This chain joins TRBV7-3 and TRBJ2-7; D is undetermined. The sample consisted of sorted CD4+, CD8+, or CD8+CD57+ T cells (not recorded which) from PBMCs. The source of this sequence is a human donor with aplastic anemia. The CDR3 region is CASSLLDGEQYF. The CDR3 DNA follows: TGTGCCAGCAGCTTACTGGATGGCGAGCAGTACTTC.